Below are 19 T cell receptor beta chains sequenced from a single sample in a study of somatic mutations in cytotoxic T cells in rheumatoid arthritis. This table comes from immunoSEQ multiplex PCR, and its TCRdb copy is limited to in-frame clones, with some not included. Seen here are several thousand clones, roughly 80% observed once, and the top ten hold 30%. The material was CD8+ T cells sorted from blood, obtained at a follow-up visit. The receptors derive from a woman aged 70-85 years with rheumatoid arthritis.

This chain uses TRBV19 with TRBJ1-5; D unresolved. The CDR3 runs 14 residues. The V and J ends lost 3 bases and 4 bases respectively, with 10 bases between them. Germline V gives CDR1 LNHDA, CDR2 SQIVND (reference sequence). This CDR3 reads CASSMNGQNQPQHF. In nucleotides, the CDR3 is TGTGCCAGTAGTATGAACGGCCAGAATCAGCCCCAGCATTTT.

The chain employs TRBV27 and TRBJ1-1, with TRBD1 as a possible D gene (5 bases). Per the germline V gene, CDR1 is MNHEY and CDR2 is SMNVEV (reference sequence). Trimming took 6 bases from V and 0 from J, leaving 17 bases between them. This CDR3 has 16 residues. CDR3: CASSKVLQGLNTEAFF. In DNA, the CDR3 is TGTGCCAGCAGCAAAGTCCTCCAGGGACTGAACACTGAAGCTTTCTTT.

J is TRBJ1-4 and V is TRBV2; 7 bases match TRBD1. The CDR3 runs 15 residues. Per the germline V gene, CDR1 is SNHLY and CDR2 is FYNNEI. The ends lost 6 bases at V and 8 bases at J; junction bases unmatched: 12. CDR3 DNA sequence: TGTGCCAGCAGGTCGACAGGGAACGGCTACGAAAAACTGTTTTTT. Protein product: CASRSTGNGYEKLFF.

Here the CDR3 DNA reads TGTGCCAGCAGCTTAGGGCTCGCGGAGTTGAACACCGGGGAGCTGTTTTTT. Translation gives CASSLGLAELNTGELFF. The chain employs TRBV7-9 and TRBJ2-2; D gene uncertain. Germline CDR1 is SEHNR and CDR2 is FQNEAQ (reference sequence). This CDR3 is built from 17 residues. V lost 1 base and J lost 1, with 13 bases in between.

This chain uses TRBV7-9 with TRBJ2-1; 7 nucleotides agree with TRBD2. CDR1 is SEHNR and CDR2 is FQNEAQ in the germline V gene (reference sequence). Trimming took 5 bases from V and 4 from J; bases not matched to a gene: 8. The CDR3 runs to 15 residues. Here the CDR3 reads CASSRPSGAYNEQFF. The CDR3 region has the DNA TGTGCCAGCAGCCGGCCCAGCGGGGCATACAATGAGCAGTTCTTC.

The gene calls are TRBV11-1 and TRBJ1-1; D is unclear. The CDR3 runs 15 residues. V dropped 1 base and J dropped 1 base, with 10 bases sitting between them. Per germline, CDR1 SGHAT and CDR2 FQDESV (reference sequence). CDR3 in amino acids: CASSLDRRPNTEAFF. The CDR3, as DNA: TGTGCCAGCAGCTTAGACCGACGGCCGAACACTGAAGCTTTCTTT.

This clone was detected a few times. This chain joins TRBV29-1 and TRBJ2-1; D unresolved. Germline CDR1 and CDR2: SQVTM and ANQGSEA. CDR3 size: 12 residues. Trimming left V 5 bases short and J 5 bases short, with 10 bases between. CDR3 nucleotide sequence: TGCAGCGTTTTACAGAGAAACAATGAGCAGTTCTTC. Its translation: CSVLQRNNEQFF.

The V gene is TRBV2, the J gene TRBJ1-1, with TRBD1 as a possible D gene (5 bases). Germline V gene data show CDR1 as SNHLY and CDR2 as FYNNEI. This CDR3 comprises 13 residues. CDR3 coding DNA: TGTGCAGCAGTGAAGCAGGGGAACACTGAAGCTTTCTTT. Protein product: CAAVKQGNTEAFF.

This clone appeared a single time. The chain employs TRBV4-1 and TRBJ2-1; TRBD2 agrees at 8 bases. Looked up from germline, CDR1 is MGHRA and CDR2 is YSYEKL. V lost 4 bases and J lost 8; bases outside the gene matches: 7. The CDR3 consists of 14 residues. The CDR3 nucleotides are TGCGCCAGCAGCCCGCAAGCGGGAGTCGATGAGCAGTTCTTC. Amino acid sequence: CASSPQAGVDEQFF.

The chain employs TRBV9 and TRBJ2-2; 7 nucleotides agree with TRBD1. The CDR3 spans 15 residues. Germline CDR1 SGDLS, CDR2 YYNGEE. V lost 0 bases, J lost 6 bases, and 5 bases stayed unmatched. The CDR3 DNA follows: TGTGCCAGCAGCGTAGGGGCAGGGGGATCCGGGGAGCTGTTTTTT. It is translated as CASSVGAGGSGELFF.

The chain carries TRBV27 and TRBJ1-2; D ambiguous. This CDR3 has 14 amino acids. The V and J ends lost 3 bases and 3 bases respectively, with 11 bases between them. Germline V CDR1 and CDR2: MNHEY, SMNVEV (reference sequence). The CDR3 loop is CASSFKGDYYGYTF. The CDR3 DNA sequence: TGTGCCAGCAGTTTTAAGGGCGATTACTATGGCTACACCTTC.

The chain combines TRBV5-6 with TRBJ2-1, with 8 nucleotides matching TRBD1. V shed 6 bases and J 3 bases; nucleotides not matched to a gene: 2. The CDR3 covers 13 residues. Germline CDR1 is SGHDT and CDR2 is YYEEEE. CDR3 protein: CASKQGGYNEQFF. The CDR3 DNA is TGTGCCAGCAAACAGGGGGGCTACAATGAGCAGTTCTTC.

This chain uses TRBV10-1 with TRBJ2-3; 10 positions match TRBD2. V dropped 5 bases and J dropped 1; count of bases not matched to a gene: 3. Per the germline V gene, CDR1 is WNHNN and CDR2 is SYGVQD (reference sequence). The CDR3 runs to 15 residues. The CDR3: CASSNGTSGTDTQYF. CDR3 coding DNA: TGCGCCAGCAGTAACGGGACTAGCGGCACAGATACGCAGTATTTT.

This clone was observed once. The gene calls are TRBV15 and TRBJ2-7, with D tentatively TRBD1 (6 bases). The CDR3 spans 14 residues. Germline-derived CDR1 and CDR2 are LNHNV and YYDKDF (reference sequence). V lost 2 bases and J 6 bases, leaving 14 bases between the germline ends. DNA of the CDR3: TGTGCCACCAGCAGATCACCTGACAGGACCGAGCAGTACTTC. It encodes CATSRSPDRTEQYF.

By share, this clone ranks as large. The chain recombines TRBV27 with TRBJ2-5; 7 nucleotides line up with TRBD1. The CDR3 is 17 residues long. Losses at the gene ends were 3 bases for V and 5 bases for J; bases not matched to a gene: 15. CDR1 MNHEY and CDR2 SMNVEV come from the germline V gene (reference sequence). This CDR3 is CASSFIYPRQGEETQYF. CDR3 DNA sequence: TGTGCCAGCAGTTTTATATACCCCCGACAGGGCGAGGAGACCCAGTACTTC.

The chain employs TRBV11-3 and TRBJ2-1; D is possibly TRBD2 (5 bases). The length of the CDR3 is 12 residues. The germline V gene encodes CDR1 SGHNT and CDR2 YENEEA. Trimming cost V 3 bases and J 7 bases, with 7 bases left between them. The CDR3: CASSFSGNEQFF. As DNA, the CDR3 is TGTGCCAGCAGCTTTTCGGGGAATGAGCAGTTCTTC.

In DNA, the CDR3 is TGTGCCAGCAGTTCCCGCTCTGGCGGGAGGGCCCCATACAATGAGCAGTTCTTC. It yields the protein CASSSRSGGRAPYNEQFF. This chain connects TRBV27 to TRBJ2-1; 9 bases agree with TRBD2. The CDR3 runs to 18 residues. The junction had 14 bases not matched to a gene; V was cut back by 4 bases and J by 4 bases. Looked up from germline, CDR1 is MNHEY and CDR2 is SMNVEV (reference sequence).

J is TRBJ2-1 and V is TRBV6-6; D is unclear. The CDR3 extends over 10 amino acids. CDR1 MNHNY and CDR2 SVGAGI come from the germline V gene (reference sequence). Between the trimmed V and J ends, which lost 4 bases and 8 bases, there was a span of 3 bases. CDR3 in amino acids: CASSSDEQFF. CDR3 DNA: TGTGCCAGCAGTTCGGATGAGCAGTTCTTC.

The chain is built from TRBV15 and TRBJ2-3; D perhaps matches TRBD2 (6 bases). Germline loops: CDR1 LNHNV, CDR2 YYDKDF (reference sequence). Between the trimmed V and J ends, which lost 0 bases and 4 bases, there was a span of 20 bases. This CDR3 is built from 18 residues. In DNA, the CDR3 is TGTGCCACCAGCAGAGATGGGGGTCGAACGGGAGCAGCAGATACGCAGTATTTT. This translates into CATSRDGGRTGAADTQYF. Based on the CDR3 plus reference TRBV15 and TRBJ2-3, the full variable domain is DAMVIQNPRYQVTQFGKPVTLSCSQTLNHNVMYWYQQKSSQAPKLLFHYYDKDFNNEADTPDNFQSRRPNTSFCFLDIRSPGLGDTAMYLCATSRDGGRTGAADTQYFGPGTRLTVL.